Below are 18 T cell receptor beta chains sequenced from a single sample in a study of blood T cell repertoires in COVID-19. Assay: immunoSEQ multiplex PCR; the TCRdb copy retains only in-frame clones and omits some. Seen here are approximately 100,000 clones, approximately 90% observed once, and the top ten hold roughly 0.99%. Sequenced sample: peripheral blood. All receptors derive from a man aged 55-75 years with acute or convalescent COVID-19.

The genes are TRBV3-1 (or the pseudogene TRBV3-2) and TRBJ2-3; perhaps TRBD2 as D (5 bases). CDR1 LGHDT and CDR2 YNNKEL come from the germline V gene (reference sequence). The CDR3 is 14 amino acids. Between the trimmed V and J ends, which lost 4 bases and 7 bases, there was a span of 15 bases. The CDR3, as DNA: TGTGCCAGCAGCCGGACGGTTTCGGGGAATACGCAGTATTTT. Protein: CASSRTVSGNTQYF.

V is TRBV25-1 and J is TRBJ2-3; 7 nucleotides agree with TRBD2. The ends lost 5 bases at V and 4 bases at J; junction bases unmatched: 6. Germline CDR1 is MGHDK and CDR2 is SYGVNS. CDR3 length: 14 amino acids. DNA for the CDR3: TGTGCCAGCAGTCCGGCAGGGAGGGCAGATACGCAGTATTTT. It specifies CASSPAGRADTQYF. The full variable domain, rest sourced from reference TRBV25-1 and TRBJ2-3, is EADIYQTPRYLVIGTGKKITLECSQTMGHDKMYWYQQDPGMELHLIHYSYGVNSTEKGDLSSESTVSRIRTEHFPLTLESARPSHTSQYLCASSPAGRADTQYFGPGTRLTVL.

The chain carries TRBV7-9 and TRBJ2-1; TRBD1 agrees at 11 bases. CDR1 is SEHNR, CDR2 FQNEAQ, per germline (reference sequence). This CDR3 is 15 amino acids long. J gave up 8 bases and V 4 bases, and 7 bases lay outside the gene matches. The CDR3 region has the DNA TGTGCCAGCAGCTCCCGGACAGGGGGCAGCTATGAGCAGTTCTTC. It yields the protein CASSSRTGGSYEQFF.

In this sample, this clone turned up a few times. The CDR3 loop is CASSLHRGPYGYTF. In DNA form, the CDR3 reads TGTGCCAGCAGTTTACACAGGGGGCCCTATGGCTACACCTTC. The V gene is TRBV27, the J gene TRBJ1-2; 9 bases are a match to TRBD1. J was trimmed by 4 bases and V by 2 bases; bases with no gene match: 2. The CDR3 is made up of 14 amino acids. Per the germline V gene, CDR1 is MNHEY and CDR2 is SMNVEV (reference sequence).

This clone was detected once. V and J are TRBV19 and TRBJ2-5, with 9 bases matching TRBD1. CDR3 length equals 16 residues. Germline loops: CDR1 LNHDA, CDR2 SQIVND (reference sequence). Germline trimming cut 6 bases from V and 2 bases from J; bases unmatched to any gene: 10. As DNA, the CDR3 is TGTGCCAGTAGCCCCGGGACAGGGATGGGACAAGAGACCCAGTACTTC. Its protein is CASSPGTGMGQETQYF.

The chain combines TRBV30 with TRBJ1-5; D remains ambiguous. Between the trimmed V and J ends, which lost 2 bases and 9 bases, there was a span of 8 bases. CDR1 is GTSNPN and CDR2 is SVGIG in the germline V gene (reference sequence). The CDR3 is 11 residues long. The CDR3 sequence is CAWSNGGPQHF. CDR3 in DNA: TGTGCCTGGAGTAACGGTGGGCCCCAGCATTTT.

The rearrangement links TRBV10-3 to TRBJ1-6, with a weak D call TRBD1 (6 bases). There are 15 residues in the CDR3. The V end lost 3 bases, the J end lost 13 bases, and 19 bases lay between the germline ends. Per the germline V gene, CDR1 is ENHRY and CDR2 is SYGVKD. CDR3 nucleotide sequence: TGTGCCATCAGTGATCAGGGGCAGTGGATCGCCCCCCTCCACTTT. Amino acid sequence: CAISDQGQWIAPLHF.

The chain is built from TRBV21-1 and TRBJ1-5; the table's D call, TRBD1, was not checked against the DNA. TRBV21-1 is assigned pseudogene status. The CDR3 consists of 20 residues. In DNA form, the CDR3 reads TGTGCCAGCAGCAAAAATGCCGGACAGGGGATAAAAATTGGCAATCAGCCCCAGCATTTT. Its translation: CASSKNAGQGIKIGNQPQHF.

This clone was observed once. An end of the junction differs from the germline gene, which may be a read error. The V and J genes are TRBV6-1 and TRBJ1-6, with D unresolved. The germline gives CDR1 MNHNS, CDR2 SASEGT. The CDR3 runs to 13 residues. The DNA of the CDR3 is TGTGCCAGTAGTGATCAGGATAATTCACCCCTCCACTTT. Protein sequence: CASSDQDNSPLHF.

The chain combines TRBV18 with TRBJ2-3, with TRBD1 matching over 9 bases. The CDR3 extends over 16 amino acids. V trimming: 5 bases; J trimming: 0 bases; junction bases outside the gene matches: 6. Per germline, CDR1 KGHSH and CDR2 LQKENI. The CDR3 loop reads CASSTTGGFSTDTQYF. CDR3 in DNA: TGTGCCAGCTCAACCACAGGGGGCTTTAGCACAGATACGCAGTATTTT.

The CDR3, as DNA: TGCGCCAGCAGCCTCCGAGGCGACACCGGGGAGCTGTTTTTT. Encoded protein: CASSLRGDTGELFF. The chain is built from TRBV4-1 and TRBJ2-2; D gene unclear. CDR3 length: 14 amino acids. Germline-derived CDR1 and CDR2 are MGHRA and YSYEKL. V lost 4 bases, J lost 3 bases, and 9 bases lay in between.

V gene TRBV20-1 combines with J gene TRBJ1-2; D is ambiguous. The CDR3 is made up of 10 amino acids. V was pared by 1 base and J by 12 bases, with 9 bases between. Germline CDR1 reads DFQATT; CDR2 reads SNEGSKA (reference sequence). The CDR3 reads CSARASGDTF. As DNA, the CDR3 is TGCAGTGCTAGAGCATCCGGGGACACCTTC.

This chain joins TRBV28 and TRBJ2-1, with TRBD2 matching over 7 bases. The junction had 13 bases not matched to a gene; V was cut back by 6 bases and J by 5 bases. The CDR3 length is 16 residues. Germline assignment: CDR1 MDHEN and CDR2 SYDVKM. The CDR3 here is CASRMPGRASHNEQFF. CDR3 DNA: TGTGCCAGCAGGATGCCTGGGAGGGCCAGCCACAATGAGCAGTTCTTC.

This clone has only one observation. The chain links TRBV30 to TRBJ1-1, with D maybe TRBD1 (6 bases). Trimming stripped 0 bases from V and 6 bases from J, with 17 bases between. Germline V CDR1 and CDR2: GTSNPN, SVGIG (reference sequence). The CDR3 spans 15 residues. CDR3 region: CAWSVPTQGLAEAFF. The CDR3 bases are TGTGCCTGGAGTGTACCGACACAGGGTTTGGCTGAAGCTTTCTTT.

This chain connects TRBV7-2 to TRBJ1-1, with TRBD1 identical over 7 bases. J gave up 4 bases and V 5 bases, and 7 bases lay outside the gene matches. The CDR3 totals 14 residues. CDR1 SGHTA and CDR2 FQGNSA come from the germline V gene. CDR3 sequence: CASSRGGAGTEAFF. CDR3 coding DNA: TGTGCCAGCAGCAGAGGGGGCGCGGGCACTGAAGCTTTCTTT.

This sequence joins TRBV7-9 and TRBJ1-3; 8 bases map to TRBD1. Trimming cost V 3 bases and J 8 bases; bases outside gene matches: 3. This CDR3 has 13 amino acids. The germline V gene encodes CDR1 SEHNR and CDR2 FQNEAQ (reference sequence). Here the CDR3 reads CASSLDRVDTIYF. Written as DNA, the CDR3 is TGTGCCAGCAGCTTGGACAGGGTGGACACCATATATTTT.

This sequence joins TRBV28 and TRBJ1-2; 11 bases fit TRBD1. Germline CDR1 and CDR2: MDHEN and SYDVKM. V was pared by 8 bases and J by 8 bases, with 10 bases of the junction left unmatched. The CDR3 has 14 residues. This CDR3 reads CASYGQGAIWGYTF. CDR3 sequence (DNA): TGTGCCAGCTACGGACAGGGGGCAATATGGGGCTACACCTTC.

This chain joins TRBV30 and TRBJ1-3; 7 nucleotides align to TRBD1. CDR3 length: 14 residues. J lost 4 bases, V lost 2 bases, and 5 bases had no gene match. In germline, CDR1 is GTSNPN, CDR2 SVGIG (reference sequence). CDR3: CAWSQTGAGNTIYF. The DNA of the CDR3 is TGTGCCTGGAGTCAAACAGGGGCCGGAAACACCATATATTTT.